Reported below is one TCR beta chain. Germline and junction disagree at one end, which may indicate a read error. Sample-barcoded 5' priming and a J-beta primer mix drove a second PCR of roughly 6 to 12 cycles. TCRdb recomputed calls from the 5' RACE reads with MiXCR, one row per CDR3 protein. This sample has around 780,000 distinct CDR3 sequences, with around 24% found just once. This entry belongs to a study of blood T cells in healthy people across ages. This CDR3 region has 18 residues. The people who gave samples were healthy Caucasians from Russia, aged roughly 6 to 90. The sample was also linked to a second study, of T cells of mothers and their children.

The sequenced material came from blood. The clonotype was recovered from a boy younger than 18 in good health. The genes are TRBV12-3 or TRBV12-4 and TRBJ2-2, with TRBD1 identical over 8 bases. Written as DNA, the CDR3 is TGTGCCTGCAGCTTCTCAACCCCGGGGACAGGTTACACCGGGGAGCTGTTTTTT. This translates into CACSFSTPGTGYTGELFF.